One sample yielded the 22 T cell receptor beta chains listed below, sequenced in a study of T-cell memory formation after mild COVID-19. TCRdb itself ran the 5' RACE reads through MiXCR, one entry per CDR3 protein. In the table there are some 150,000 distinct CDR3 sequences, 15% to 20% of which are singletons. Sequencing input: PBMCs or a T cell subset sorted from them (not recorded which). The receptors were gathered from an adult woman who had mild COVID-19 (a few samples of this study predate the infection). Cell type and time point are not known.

CDR3 residues: CASNSGAGSGNRNEQFF. CDR3 nucleotides: TGCGCCAGCAACAGCGGAGCGGGGTCTGGGAACCGTAATGAGCAGTTCTTC. V gene TRBV5-1 combines with J gene TRBJ2-1; 7 bases fit TRBD2. This CDR3 is 17 amino acids long. The germline gives CDR1 SGHRS, CDR2 YFSETQ. The V and J ends lost 6 bases and 7 bases, in that order; junction bases with no gene match: 19.

CDR3 amino acids: CAISESGGYEQYF. CDR3 in DNA: TGTGCCATCAGTGAGTCGGGGGGCTACGAGCAGTACTTC. The chain joins TRBV10-3 to TRBJ2-7, with D perhaps TRBD2 (6 bases). The CDR3 totals 13 residues. V lost 0 bases to trimming and J lost 3 bases, with 6 bases between them. In germline, CDR1 is ENHRY, CDR2 SYGVKD.

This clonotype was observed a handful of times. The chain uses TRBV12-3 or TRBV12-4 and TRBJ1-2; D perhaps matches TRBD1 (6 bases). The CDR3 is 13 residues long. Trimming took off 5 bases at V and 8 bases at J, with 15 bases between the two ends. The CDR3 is CASSLGTRTGYTF. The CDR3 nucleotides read TGTGCCAGCAGTCTCGGGACAAGGACGGGCTACACCTTC.

The CDR3 protein is CASADRAYEQYF. CDR3 bases: TGTGCCAGCGCCGACAGGGCCTACGAGCAGTACTTC. V and J are TRBV2 and TRBJ2-7, with 7 bases fitting TRBD1. Per germline, CDR1 SNHLY and CDR2 FYNNEI. The CDR3 spans 12 residues. J was trimmed by 2 bases and V by 8 bases; bases with no gene match: 3. The variable domain in full, completed from reference TRBV2 and TRBJ2-7, reads EPEVTQTPSHQVTQMGQEVILRCVPISNHLYFYWYRQILGQKVEFLVSFYNNEISEKSEIFDDQFSVERPDGSNFTLKIRSTKLEDSAMYFCASADRAYEQYFGPGTRLTVT.

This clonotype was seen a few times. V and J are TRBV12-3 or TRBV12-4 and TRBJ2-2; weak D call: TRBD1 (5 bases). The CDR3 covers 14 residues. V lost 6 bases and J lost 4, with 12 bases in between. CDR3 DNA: TGTGCCAGCAGACCTCTCGACAGCACCGGGGAGCTGTTTTTT. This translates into CASRPLDSTGELFF.

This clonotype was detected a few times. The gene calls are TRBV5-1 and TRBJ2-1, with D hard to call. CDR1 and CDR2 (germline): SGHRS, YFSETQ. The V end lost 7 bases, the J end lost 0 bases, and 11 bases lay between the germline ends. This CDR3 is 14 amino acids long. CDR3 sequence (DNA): TGCGCCAGCGGCCATGGTAGCTCCTACAATGAGCAGTTCTTC. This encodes CASGHGSSYNEQFF.

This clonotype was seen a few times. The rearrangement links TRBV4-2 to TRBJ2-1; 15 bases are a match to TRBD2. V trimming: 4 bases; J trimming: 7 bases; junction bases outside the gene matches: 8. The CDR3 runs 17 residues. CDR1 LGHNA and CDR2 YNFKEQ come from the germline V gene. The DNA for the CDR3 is TGTGCCAGCAGCCTCCGGACTAGCGGGGGGGCCCAGAATGAGCAGTTCTTC. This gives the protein CASSLRTSGGAQNEQFF.

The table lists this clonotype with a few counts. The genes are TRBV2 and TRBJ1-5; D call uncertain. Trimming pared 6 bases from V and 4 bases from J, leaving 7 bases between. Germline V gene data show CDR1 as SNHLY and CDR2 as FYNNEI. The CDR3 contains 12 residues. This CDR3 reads CASRPGNQPQHF. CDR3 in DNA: TGTGCCAGCAGGCCGGGAAATCAGCCCCAGCATTTT. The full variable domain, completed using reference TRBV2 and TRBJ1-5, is EPEVTQTPSHQVTQMGQEVILRCVPISNHLYFYWYRQILGQKVEFLVSFYNNEISEKSEIFDDQFSVERPDGSNFTLKIRSTKLEDSAMYFCASRPGNQPQHFGDGTRLSIL.

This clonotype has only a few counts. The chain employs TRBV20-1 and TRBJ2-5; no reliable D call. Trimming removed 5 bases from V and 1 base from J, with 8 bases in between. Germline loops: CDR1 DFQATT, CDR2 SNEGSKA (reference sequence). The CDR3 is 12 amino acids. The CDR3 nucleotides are TGCAGTGCTCCCGCCGGCCAAGAGACCCAGTACTTC. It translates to CSAPAGQETQYF.

DNA for the CDR3: TGTGCCAGCAGCTTAGGGACAGGGGACCACGAGCAGTACTTC. This gives the protein CASSLGTGDHEQYF. The chain uses TRBV7-2 and TRBJ2-7, with TRBD1 identical over 9 bases. The J segment lost 5 bases and the V segment lost 1 base, leaving 3 bases of the junction unmatched. Germline V gives CDR1 SGHTA, CDR2 FQGNSA. The CDR3 is made up of 14 amino acids.

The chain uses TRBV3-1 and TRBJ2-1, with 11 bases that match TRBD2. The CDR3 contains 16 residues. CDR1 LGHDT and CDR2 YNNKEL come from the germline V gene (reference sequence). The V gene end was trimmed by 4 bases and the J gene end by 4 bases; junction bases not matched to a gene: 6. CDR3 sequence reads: CASSPGGTSGYNEQFF. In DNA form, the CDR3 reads TGTGCCAGCAGCCCTGGCGGGACTAGCGGATACAATGAGCAGTTCTTC.

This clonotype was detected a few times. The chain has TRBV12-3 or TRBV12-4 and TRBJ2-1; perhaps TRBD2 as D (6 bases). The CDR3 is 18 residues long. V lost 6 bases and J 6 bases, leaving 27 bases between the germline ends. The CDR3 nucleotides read TGTGCCAGCAGCCTAACTTGGGATCCGGGGCAGGGAGGCAATGAGCAGTTCTTC. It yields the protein CASSLTWDPGQGGNEQFF.

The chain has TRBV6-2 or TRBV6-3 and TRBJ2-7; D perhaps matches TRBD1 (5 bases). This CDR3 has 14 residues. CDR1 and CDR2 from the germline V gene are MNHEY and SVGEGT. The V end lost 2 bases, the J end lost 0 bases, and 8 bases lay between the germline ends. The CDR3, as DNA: TGTGCCAGCAGTTACGTAGGGGTCTCCTACGAGCAGTACTTC. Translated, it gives CASSYVGVSYEQYF.

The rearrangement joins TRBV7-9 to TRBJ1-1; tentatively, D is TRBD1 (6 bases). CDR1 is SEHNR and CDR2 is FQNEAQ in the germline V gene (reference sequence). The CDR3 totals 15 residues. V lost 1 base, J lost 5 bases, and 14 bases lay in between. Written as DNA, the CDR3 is TGTGCCAGCAGCTTAGAGGGGGGAATCGGGACTGAAGCTTTCTTT. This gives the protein CASSLEGGIGTEAFF.

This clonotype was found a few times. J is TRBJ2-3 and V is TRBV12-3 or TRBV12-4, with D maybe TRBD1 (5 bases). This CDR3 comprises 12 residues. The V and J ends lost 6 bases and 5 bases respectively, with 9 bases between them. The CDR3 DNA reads TGTGCCAGCAGACCTAGGGGAGATACGCAGTATTTT. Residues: CASRPRGDTQYF.

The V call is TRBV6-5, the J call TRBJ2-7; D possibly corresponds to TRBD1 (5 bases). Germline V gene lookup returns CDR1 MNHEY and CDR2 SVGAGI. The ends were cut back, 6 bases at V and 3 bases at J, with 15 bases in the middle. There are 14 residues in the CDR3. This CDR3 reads CASSDGQGNYEQYF. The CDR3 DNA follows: TGTGCCAGCAGCGACGGTCAGGGAAACTACGAGCAGTACTTC.

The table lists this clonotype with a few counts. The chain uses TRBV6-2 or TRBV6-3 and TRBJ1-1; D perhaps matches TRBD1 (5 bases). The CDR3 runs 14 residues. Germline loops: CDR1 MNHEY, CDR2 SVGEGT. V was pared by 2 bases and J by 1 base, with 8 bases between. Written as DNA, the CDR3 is TGTGCCAGCAGTTACCGGACACGGAACACTGAAGCTTTCTTT. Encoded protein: CASSYRTRNTEAFF.

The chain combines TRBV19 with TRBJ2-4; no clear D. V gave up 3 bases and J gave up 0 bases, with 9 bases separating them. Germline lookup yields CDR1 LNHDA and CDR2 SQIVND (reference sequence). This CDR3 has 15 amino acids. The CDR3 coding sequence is TGTGCCAGTAGTATCTCGCGCCTAGCCAAAAACATTCAGTACTTC. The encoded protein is CASSISRLAKNIQYF.

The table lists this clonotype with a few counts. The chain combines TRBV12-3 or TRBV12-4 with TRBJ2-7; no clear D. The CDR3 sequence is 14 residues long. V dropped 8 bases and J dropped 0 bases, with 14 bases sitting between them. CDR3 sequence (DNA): TGTGCCAGCCGGCCTTTGGTGAGCTCCTACGAGCAGTACTTC. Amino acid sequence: CASRPLVSSYEQYF.

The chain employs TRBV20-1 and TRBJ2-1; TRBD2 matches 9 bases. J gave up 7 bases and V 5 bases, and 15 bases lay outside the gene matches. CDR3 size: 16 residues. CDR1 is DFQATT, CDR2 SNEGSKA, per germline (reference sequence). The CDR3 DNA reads TGCAGTGCTCCTATTAAAGGCGGGGGGGCCTGGAATGAGCAGTTCTTC. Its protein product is CSAPIKGGGAWNEQFF.

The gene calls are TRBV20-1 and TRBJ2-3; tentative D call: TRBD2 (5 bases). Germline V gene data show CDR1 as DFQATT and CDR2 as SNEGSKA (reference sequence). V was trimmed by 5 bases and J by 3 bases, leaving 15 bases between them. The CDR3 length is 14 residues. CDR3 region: CSAGRRTRTDTQYF. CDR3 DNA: TGCAGTGCTGGCAGACGAACTAGGACAGATACGCAGTATTTT.

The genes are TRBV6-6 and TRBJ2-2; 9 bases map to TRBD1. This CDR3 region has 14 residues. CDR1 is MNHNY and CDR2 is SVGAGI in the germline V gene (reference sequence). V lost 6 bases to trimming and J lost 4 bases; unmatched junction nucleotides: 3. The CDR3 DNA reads TGTGCCAGCAGGATGACAGGGGGCACCGGGGAGCTGTTTTTT. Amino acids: CASRMTGGTGELFF.